The clone carrying this T cell receptor (beta chain) was seen at least ten times. The data derive from a study of T cells in Graves' hyperthyroidism and ophthalmopathy. What was amplified from RNA transcripts were TCR beta CDR3 regions. A set of HTBI primers served as the primers for a first-round RT-PCR of the TCR CDR3. One entry per CDR3 protein, called by TCRdb with MiXCR from the multiplex PCR reads. The table includes approximately 690,000 distinct CDR3 sequences, around 20% detected once. The study left out patients who had uncontrolled infection, other autoimmune disease, pregnancy or lactation. Diagnoses were made from clinical symptoms, serum measures (thyroxine and TRAb), thyroid ultrasound and orbital computed tomography. Trimming left V 3 bases short and J 3 bases short, with 20 bases between. The CDR3 runs 17 residues. Germline V lookup: CDR1 LNHNV, CDR2 YYDKDF (reference sequence).

This TCR was recovered from a man aged 25-45 years with Graves' ophthalmopathy. The V gene is TRBV15, the J gene TRBJ1-2; D gene ambiguous. The sequencing input was blood. Here the CDR3 reads CATSSFKGVAVYYGYTF. CDR3 bases: TGTGCCACCAGCAGTTTCAAAGGTGTAGCAGTCTACTATGGCTACACCTTC. The whole variable domain, filled in from reference TRBV15 and TRBJ1-2, reads DAMVIQNPRYQVTQFGKPVTLSCSQTLNHNVMYWYQQKSSQAPKLLFHYYDKDFNNEADTPDNFQSRRPNTSFCFLDIRSPGLGDTAMYLCATSSFKGVAVYYGYTFGSGTRLTVV.